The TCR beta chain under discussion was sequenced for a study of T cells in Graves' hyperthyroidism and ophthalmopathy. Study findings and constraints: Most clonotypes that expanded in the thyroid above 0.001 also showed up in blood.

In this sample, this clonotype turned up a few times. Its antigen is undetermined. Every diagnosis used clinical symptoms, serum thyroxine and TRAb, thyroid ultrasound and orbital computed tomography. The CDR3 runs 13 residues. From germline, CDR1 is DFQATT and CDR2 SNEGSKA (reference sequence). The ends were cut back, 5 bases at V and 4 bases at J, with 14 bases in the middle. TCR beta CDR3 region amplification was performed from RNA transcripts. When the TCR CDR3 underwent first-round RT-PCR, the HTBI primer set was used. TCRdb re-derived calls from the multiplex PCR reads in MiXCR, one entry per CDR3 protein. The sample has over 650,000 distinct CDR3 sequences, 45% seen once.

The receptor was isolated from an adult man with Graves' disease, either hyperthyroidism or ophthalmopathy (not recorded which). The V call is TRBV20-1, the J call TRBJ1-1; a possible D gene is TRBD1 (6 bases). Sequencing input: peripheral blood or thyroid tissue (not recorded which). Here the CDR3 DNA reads TGCAGTGCTCCCAGACAGGTTGGCACTGAAGCTTTCTTT. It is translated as CSAPRQVGTEAFF.